This T cell receptor (beta chain) was captured in a study of response to subunit inactivated influenza vaccine. Study findings and constraints: With each seasonal influenza vaccination, the authors suggested, few new T cells are recruited.

TCRdb analysed the RT-PCR reads with MiXCR anew, one entry per CDR3 protein. The sample lists about 520,000 distinct CDR3 sequences, under 8.5% occurring once. CDR3 length: 15 residues. The V and J ends lost 8 bases and 1 base, in that order; junction bases with no gene match: 6. CDR1 and CDR2 (germline): MDHEN, SYDVKM. This clonotype was counted ten times or more. What it binds is unknown. The genes are TRBV28 and TRBJ2-2, with 8 bases that match TRBD2. The sequence was collected from a man aged 50 to 69 who received an inactivated influenza vaccine. The specimen comprised PBMCs from blood, sampled around 25 months after vaccination. CDR3 residues: CASSGGPMNTGELFF. CDR3 sequence (DNA): TGTGCCAGCTCGGGGGGGCCCATGAACACCGGGGAGCTGTTTTTT.